The 26 T cell receptor beta chains below come from one sample, sequenced in a study of shared clonotypes between healthy human individuals. Naive CD8 cells were CD45RO-negative, positively selected for CCR7, excluding terminally differentiated effector memory CD45RA+ cells. Here immunoSEQ multiplex PCR was the method, and the copy in TCRdb shows in-frame clones only, minus some. The table lists about 2 million clones, roughly 94% of them singletons. The sample comprised naive CD8+ T cells sorted from blood. These receptors were taken from a man between 18 and 29 years old in good health.

The rearrangement joins TRBV9 to TRBJ2-1; no clear D. The germline CDR1 and CDR2 sequences are SGDLS and YYNGEE. This CDR3 spans 16 amino acids. V was trimmed by 4 bases and J by 4 bases, leaving 18 bases between them. DNA for the CDR3: TGTGCCAGCAGCCCAGGCGAGGTTTCTCGTTACAATGAGCAGTTCTTC. It translates to CASSPGEVSRYNEQFF.

The J gene is TRBJ1-2, the V gene TRBV10-3; 9 nucleotides match TRBD1. Looked up from germline, CDR1 is ENHRY and CDR2 is SYGVKD. J gave up 4 bases and V 2 bases, and 5 bases lay outside the gene matches. The CDR3 is made up of 15 amino acids. The DNA for the CDR3 is TGTGCCATCAGTGAGGGGACAGGGAATATCTATGGCTACACCTTC. Protein: CAISEGTGNIYGYTF.

The chain joins TRBV4-1 to TRBJ2-5; 14 bases match TRBD2. Germline lookup yields CDR1 MGHRA and CDR2 YSYEKL. Germline trimming cut 6 bases from V and 5 bases from J; bases unmatched to any gene: 5. The CDR3 sequence is 15 residues long. The CDR3 loop reads CASSFGTSGSETQYF. CDR3 nucleotides: TGCGCCAGCAGTTTCGGGACTAGCGGGAGCGAGACCCAGTACTTC.

The sample holds a few counts of this clone. V gene TRBV5-6 combines with J gene TRBJ2-7; D unclear. The germline CDR1 and CDR2 sequences are SGHDT and YYEEEE. This CDR3 is 13 amino acids long. V was shortened by 1 base and J by 1 base, with 6 bases between the two germline ends. This CDR3 reads CASSLTESYEQYF. In DNA, the CDR3 is TGTGCCAGCAGCTTGACCGAATCCTACGAGCAGTACTTC.

The gene calls are TRBV5-6 and TRBJ1-2; D is possibly TRBD1 (6 bases). The CDR3 is 16 residues long. V was shortened by 3 bases and J by 0 bases, with 15 bases between the two germline ends. The V gene's germline CDR1 is SGHDT and CDR2 YYEEEE. The CDR3 region has the DNA TGTGCCAGCAGCTGGGGGCAGATCGCCTCTAACTATGGCTACACCTTC. Translated: CASSWGQIASNYGYTF.

The rearrangement uses TRBV7-2 and TRBJ1-1, with a weak D call TRBD1 (5 bases). Germline V gives CDR1 SGHTA, CDR2 FQGNSA. The CDR3 is 16 residues long. V was cut by 1 base and J by 7 bases, with 19 bases left in between. CDR3: CASSLVTWDVLGEAFF. The DNA for the CDR3 is TGTGCCAGCAGCTTAGTAACGTGGGACGTGCTTGGTGAAGCTTTCTTT.

To note about this clone: Other nucleotide sequences in the sample specify the same CDR3. The chain uses TRBV7-9 and TRBJ1-2; 8 bases are shared with TRBD1. The CDR3 has 12 residues. Germline loops: CDR1 SEHNR, CDR2 FQNEAQ (reference sequence). V shed 5 bases, J shed 8 bases, and the junction held 4 bases outside the gene matches. CDR3 sequence: CASSPTGAGYTF. The CDR3 coding sequence is TGTGCCAGCAGCCCGACAGGGGCGGGCTACACCTTC.

V gene TRBV10-2 combines with J gene TRBJ1-1, with D possibly TRBD1 on 6 matching bases. CDR3 size: 15 residues. With 8 bases removed from V and 6 bases from J, the gap between germline ends came to 22 bases. CDR1 is WSHSY, CDR2 SAAADI, per germline. This CDR3 reads CASDGGTGGSSEAFF. Written as DNA, the CDR3 is TGCGCCAGCGATGGGGGAACCGGGGGCAGTTCTGAAGCTTTCTTT.

J is TRBJ2-2 and V is TRBV6-5; a weak D match, TRBD1 (6 bases). Germline V gives CDR1 MNHEY, CDR2 SVGAGI. This CDR3 is 13 amino acids long. The V end lost 5 bases, the J end lost 5 bases, and 9 bases lay between the germline ends. The CDR3: CASSHTGTGELFF. The CDR3 bases are TGTGCCAGCAGTCATACAGGGACCGGGGAGCTGTTTTTT.

This clone turned up a few times. J is TRBJ1-6 and V is TRBV6-5, with 8 nucleotides matching TRBD1. There are 15 residues in the CDR3. V shed 6 bases, J shed 10 bases, and the junction held 11 bases outside the gene matches. Per germline, CDR1 MNHEY and CDR2 SVGAGI. CDR3 in DNA: TGTGCCAGCAGCTACCCCGGACAGGGTGGGTCACCCCTCCACTTT. It translates to CASSYPGQGGSPLHF.

This rearrangement joins TRBV25-1 to TRBJ1-6, with D tentatively TRBD1 (5 bases). This CDR3 is 12 amino acids long. The V end was cut by 2 bases, the J end by 17 bases, with 13 bases between. The germline gives CDR1 MGHDK, CDR2 SYGVNS. CDR3 region: CASSEGGGQVHF. The CDR3, as DNA: TGTGCCAGCAGTGAAGGGGGAGGGCAAGTCCACTTT.

The CDR3: CASSPPHRGFIGVDTQYF. The CDR3 DNA follows: TGTGCCAGCAGTCCACCCCACAGGGGGTTCATAGGTGTAGATACGCAGTATTTT. The chain uses TRBV6-4 and TRBJ2-3; 8 positions match TRBD1. The junction had 18 bases not matched to a gene; V was cut back by 5 bases and J by 5 bases. Germline CDR1 MRHNA, CDR2 SNTAGT. This CDR3 is built from 18 residues.

The gene calls are TRBV4-3 and TRBJ2-7; 11 positions agree with TRBD2. V shed 0 bases, J shed 1 base, and the junction held 5 bases outside the gene matches. The CDR3 runs 17 residues. Germline V CDR1 and CDR2: LGHNA, YSLEER. As DNA, the CDR3 is TGCGCCAGCAGCCAAGATGGGCTAGCGGGAGGTTCCTACGAGCAGTACTTC. Protein: CASSQDGLAGGSYEQYF.

This chain uses TRBV9 with TRBJ2-2; 9 bases are a match to TRBD1. Unmatched junction bases numbered 6, after V lost 3 bases and J lost 3 bases. Germline loops: CDR1 SGDLS, CDR2 YYNGEE. The CDR3 sequence is 16 residues long. The CDR3 is CASSGWTGVDTGELFF. CDR3 DNA sequence: TGTGCCAGCAGCGGATGGACAGGGGTGGACACCGGGGAGCTGTTTTTT.

The chain is built from TRBV29-1 and TRBJ2-7, with D possibly called TRBD1 or TRBD2 (5 bases each). Deletions cut 3 bases from V and 2 bases from J, with 20 bases between. This CDR3 has 16 amino acids. The germline V gene encodes CDR1 SQVTM and CDR2 ANQGSEA. The CDR3: CSVETDEGIPTYEQYF. CDR3 in DNA: TGCAGCGTTGAGACGGACGAGGGGATCCCCACCTACGAGCAGTACTTC.

The chain is built from TRBV7-2 and TRBJ2-7; D remains ambiguous. Trimming removed 4 bases at V and 1 base at J, with 11 bases between. This CDR3 has 14 amino acids. Per germline, CDR1 SGHTA and CDR2 FQGNSA. The CDR3 loop is CASSSAVASYEQYF. The CDR3 nucleotides read TGTGCCAGCAGCTCGGCGGTGGCATCCTACGAGCAGTACTTC.

With regard to this clone: Other DNA sequences within the sample encode an identical CDR3. The chain has TRBV9 and TRBJ1-6; D is unclear. Trimming removed 0 bases from V and 3 bases from J, with 7 bases in between. The CDR3 contains 15 residues. Germline lookup yields CDR1 SGDLS and CDR2 YYNGEE. This chain's CDR3 is CASSVGADYNSPLHF. The DNA for the CDR3 is TGTGCCAGCAGCGTAGGTGCAGACTATAATTCACCCCTCCACTTT.

This clone was recorded once. V usage is TRBV7-2 and J usage is TRBJ2-7, with TRBD1 as a possible D gene (6 bases). The CDR3 has 12 amino acids. The V and J ends lost 3 bases and 7 bases respectively, with 10 bases between them. Per the germline V gene, CDR1 is SGHTA and CDR2 is FQGNSA. The CDR3 coding sequence is TGTGCCAGCAGCTTGTGGGGACAAGAGCAGTACTTC. As protein: CASSLWGQEQYF.

The chain uses TRBV28 and TRBJ2-7; D tentatively fits TRBD1 or TRBD2 (5 bases each). The CDR3 sequence is 21 residues long. Per the germline V gene, CDR1 is MDHEN and CDR2 is SYDVKM. Trimming pared 3 bases from V and 2 bases from J, leaving 32 bases between. The CDR3 is CASSFIPGRVTNGVRAYEQYF. The CDR3 DNA is TGTGCCAGCAGTTTCATCCCGGGACGGGTAACGAATGGGGTTCGAGCCTACGAGCAGTACTTC. The entire variable domain, with the rest obtained from reference TRBV28 and TRBJ2-7, is as follows: DVKVTQSSRYLVKRTGEKVFLECVQDMDHENMFWYRQDPGLGLRLIYFSYDVKMKEKGDIPEGYSVSREKKERFSLILESASTNQTSMYLCASSFIPGRVTNGVRAYEQYFGPGTRLTVT.

Remarks on this clone: The sample contains more than one DNA sequence encoding this CDR3. The chain joins TRBV27 to TRBJ1-5, with D hard to call. Trimming removed 3 bases from V and 1 base from J, with 7 bases in between. The CDR3 totals 14 residues. Germline V lookup: CDR1 MNHEY, CDR2 SMNVEV (reference sequence). This CDR3 is CASSFGLSNQPQHF. The CDR3 DNA reads TGTGCCAGCAGTTTCGGGCTGAGCAATCAGCCCCAGCATTTT.

The chain uses TRBV27 and TRBJ2-7, with a possible D match to TRBD1 (8 bases). Germline V gene sequence: CDR1 MNHEY, CDR2 SMNVEV (reference sequence). This CDR3 comprises 16 residues. V lost 2 bases and J 3 bases, leaving 17 bases between the germline ends. CDR3 sequence (DNA): TGTGCCAGCAGTTTAGTGAGCGGGACAGGCCACTACGAGCAGTACTTC. It is translated as CASSLVSGTGHYEQYF.

The chain joins TRBV2 to TRBJ1-1; D may be TRBD1 (6 bases). Trimming stripped 4 bases from V and 5 bases from J, with 20 bases between. CDR1 and CDR2 (germline): SNHLY, FYNNEI. The CDR3 consists of 16 residues. CDR3 residues: CASSVTFQGTRTEAFF. In DNA, the CDR3 is TGTGCCAGCAGTGTAACTTTCCAGGGGACACGGACTGAAGCTTTCTTT.

This rearrangement joins TRBV5-1 to TRBJ2-7; D is ambiguous. CDR1 SGHRS and CDR2 YFSETQ come from the germline V gene. CDR3 length: 14 residues. V gave up 4 bases and J gave up 4 bases, with 15 bases separating them. The CDR3 region has the DNA TGCGCCAGCAGCGTCCGTAGGACCCCGTACGAGCAGTACTTC. Encoded protein: CASSVRRTPYEQYF. Filled out from reference TRBV5-1 and TRBJ2-7, the complete variable domain reads KAGVTQTPRYLIKTRGQQVTLSCSPISGHRSVSWYQQTPGQGLQFLFEYFSETQRNKGNFPGRFSGRQFSNSRSEMNVSTLELGDSALYLCASSVRRTPYEQYFGPGTRLTVT.

The chain joins TRBV29-1 to TRBJ2-3; 9 nucleotides align to TRBD2. The trim removed 6 bases at V and 4 bases at J, leaving 8 bases unmatched. This CDR3 comprises 14 residues. Germline V lookup: CDR1 SQVTM, CDR2 ANQGSEA. The CDR3 protein is CSVGGLAYADTQYF. The DNA for the CDR3 is TGCAGCGTGGGGGGACTAGCTTATGCAGATACGCAGTATTTT.

This clone was recorded once. Additional DNA sequences in this sample encode the identical CDR3. V gene TRBV9 combines with J gene TRBJ2-7; D ambiguous. Germline V gives CDR1 SGDLS, CDR2 YYNGEE. V lost 0 bases and J lost 0, with 7 bases in between. The CDR3 spans 14 residues. The CDR3: CASSVGSLSYEQYF. The CDR3 bases are TGTGCCAGCAGCGTAGGATCCCTCTCCTACGAGCAGTACTTC.

This chain joins TRBV27 and TRBJ1-3; D uncertain. V gave up 5 bases and J gave up 0 bases, with 14 bases separating them. This CDR3 spans 16 amino acids. Germline values: CDR1 MNHEY, CDR2 SMNVEV (reference sequence). Here the CDR3 reads CASSPSVGFSGNTIYF. CDR3 sequence (DNA): TGTGCCAGCAGTCCCTCCGTAGGGTTCTCTGGAAACACCATATATTTT.